What follows is one TCR beta chain and its context. Its antigen is not identified. This record comes from a study of OX40 agonist ivuxolimab in advanced cancers. Study details: Therapy given before enrollment (anti-PD-1, anti-PD-L1 or anti-CTLA-4) was allowed, and over 35% had some. General study findings and limits: Mean expanded clone counts were higher in CD8+ than CD4+ T cells.

Measured with immunoSEQ multiplex PCR; TCRdb has only the in-frame clones, and not every one. The sample lists tens of thousands of clones, 70% to 90% occurring once. V dropped 1 base and J dropped 2; count of bases not matched to a gene: 13. This CDR3 comprises 18 residues. The V gene's germline CDR1 is SGHTA and CDR2 FQGNSA. The sequence came from an adult with an advanced solid tumor such as melanoma, head and neck, liver or kidney cancer. The V call is TRBV7-2, the J call TRBJ2-7; 8 bases map to TRBD1. The sample was CD4+ or CD8+ T cells sorted from blood, taken in a trial of the OX40 agonist ivuxolimab. CDR3 protein: CASSLGRQGWGAPYEQYF. CDR3 in DNA: TGTGCCAGCAGCTTAGGCCGACAGGGGTGGGGGGCCCCCTACGAGCAGTACTTC.